The T cell receptor (beta chain) described here comes from a study of blood T cell repertoires in COVID-19. Study at large: From T cells, B-cell-depleted T cells, or PBMCs came the material, which was cDNA or gDNA.

CDR1 is LNHDA, CDR2 SQIVND, per germline (reference sequence). This CDR3 contains 15 residues. V was pared by 7 bases and J by 0 bases, with 14 bases between. Original data processing: Reference gene primers were amplified, and this amplification served to estimate nucleated cell counts. Clones were sequenced by immunoSEQ multiplex PCR, and TCRdb holds only the in-frame ones, with some missing. From that table come the V and J calls and clone size; the DNA was used to work out D and trimming. The sample shows roughly 140,000 clones, 65% to 80% of them seen only once. The TCR sequence derives from a man aged 55 to 70 with acute or convalescent COVID-19. The chain links TRBV19 to TRBJ2-3, with a possible D match to TRBD2 (5 bases). The sample taken for sequencing was peripheral blood. DNA for the CDR3: TGTGCCAGTACTCGGGGAGCATCTAGCACAGATACGCAGTATTTT. Protein: CASTRGASSTDTQYF.